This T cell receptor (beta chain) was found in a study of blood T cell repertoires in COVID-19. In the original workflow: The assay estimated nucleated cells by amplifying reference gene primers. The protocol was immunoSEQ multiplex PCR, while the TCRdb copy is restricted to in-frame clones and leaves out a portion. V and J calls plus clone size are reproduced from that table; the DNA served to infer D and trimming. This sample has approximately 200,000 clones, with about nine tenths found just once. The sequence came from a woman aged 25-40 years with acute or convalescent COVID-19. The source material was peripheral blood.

CDR3 nucleotides: TGTGCCAGTGTACGAGGGGCAGGGGGCTTGGAGACCCAGTACTTC. Amino acids: CASVRGAGGLETQYF. The J gene is TRBJ2-5, the V gene TRBV6-5; 8 bases align to TRBD1. This CDR3 contains 15 residues. CDR1 and CDR2 (germline): MNHEY, SVGAGI. The V gene end was trimmed by 9 bases and the J gene end by 5 bases; junction bases not matched to a gene: 14.